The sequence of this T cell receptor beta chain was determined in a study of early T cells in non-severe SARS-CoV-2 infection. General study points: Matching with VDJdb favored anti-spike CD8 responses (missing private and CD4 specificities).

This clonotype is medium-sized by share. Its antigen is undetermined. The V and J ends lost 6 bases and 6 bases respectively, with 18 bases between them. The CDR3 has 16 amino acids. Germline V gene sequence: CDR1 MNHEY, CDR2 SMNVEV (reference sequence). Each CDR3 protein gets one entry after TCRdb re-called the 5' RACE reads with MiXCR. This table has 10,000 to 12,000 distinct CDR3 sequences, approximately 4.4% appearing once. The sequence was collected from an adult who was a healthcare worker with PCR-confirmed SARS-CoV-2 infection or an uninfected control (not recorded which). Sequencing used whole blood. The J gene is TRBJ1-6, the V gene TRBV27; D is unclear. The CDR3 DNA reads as TGTGCCAGCAGCACACGGTCCCGAGGCACTAATTCACCCCTCCACTTT. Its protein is CASSTRSRGTNSPLHF.